This TCR beta chain originates from a study of blood T cell repertoires in COVID-19. Across the study: Spain, Italy and the United States supplied samples that represented acute and convalescent COVID-19. T cells, B-cell-depleted T cells, or PBMCs supplied cDNA or gDNA.

Authors' processing steps: By means of reference gene primer amplification, nucleated cell counts were estimated. Generated by immunoSEQ multiplex PCR, the TCRdb table keeps only in-frame clones and is missing some. The D gene and trimming were derived from the DNA, and the V and J assignments and clone size from that table. The sample lists tens of thousands of clones, roughly 90% seen once, with over 0.95% in the top ten. This clone was recorded once. V trimming: 3 bases; J trimming: 1 base; junction bases outside the gene matches: 6. The CDR3 totals 15 residues. Germline-derived CDR1 and CDR2 are SQVTM and ANQGSEA.

The chain employs TRBV29-1 and TRBJ2-1, with 7 positions matching TRBD2. The source of this sequence is a man aged 60 to 75 with acute or convalescent COVID-19. The sequenced material came from peripheral blood. CDR3 region: CSVEGSGRSYNEQFF. CDR3 DNA: TGCAGCGTTGAGGGTTCCGGGAGGTCCTACAATGAGCAGTTCTTC.